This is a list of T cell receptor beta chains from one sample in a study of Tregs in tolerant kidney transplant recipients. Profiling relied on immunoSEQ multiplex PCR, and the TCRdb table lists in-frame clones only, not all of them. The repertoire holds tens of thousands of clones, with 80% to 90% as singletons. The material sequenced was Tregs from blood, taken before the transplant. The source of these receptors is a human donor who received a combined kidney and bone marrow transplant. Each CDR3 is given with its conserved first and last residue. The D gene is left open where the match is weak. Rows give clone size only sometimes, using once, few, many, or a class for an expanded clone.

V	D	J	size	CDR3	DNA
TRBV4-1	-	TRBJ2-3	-	CASSSGSTDTQYF	TGCGCCAGCAGTAGCGGTAGCACAGATACGCAGTATTTT
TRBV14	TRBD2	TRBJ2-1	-	CASSQTSGRGSYNEQFF	TGTGCCAGCAGCCAAACTAGCGGGAGGGGCTCCTACAATGAGCAGTTCTTC
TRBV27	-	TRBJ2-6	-	CASSVTGYSGANVLTF	TGTGCCAGCAGCGTTACAGGGTACTCTGGGGCCAACGTCCTGACTTTC
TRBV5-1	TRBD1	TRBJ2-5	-	CASSGWTGETQYF	TGCGCCAGCAGCGGTTGGACAGGAGAGACCCAGTACTTC
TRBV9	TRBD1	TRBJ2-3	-	CASSWDRVTDTQYF	TGTGCCAGCAGCTGGGACAGGGTAACAGATACGCAGTATTTT
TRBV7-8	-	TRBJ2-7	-	CASSPLGEQYF	TGTGCCAGCAGCCCCCTAGGAGAGCAGTACTTC
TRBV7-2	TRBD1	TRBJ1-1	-	CASSLTGGMNTEAFF	TGTGCCAGCAGCCTCACAGGGGGGATGAACACTGAAGCTTTCTTT
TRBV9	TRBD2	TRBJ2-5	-	CASSPGGIRQYF	TGTGCCAGCAGCCCCGGGGGGATTCGGCAGTACTTC
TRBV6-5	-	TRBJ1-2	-	CASSYSNPRSYGYTF	TGTGCCAGCAGTTACTCGAACCCGAGATCCTATGGCTACACCTTC
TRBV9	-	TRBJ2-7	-	CASSGISYEQYF	TGTGCCAGCAGCGGTATCTCCTACGAGCAGTACTTC
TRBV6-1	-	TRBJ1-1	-	CASSSGRGGYTEAFF	TGTGCCAGCAGCTCTGGGAGGGGCGGATACACTGAAGCTTTCTTT
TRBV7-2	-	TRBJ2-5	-	CASSLDAGGLAGWRETQYF	TGTGCCAGCAGCTTAGATGCAGGGGGATTAGCGGGCTGGAGGGAGACCCAGTACTTC
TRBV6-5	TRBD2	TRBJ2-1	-	CASSNSGRVNEQFF	TGTGCCAGCAGTAACAGCGGGAGGGTGAATGAGCAGTTCTTC
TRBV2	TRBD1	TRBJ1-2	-	CASSGGQGGPYGYTF	TGTGCCAGCAGTGGGGGACAGGGTGGGCCCTATGGCTACACCTTC
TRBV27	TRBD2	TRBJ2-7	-	CASRLAGTYEQYF	TGTGCCAGCAGACTAGCGGGAACCTACGAGCAGTACTTC
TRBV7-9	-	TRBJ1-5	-	CASAKSPSRAENQPQHF	TGTGCCAGCGCCAAATCTCCGTCCCGGGCCGAAAATCAGCCCCAGCATTTT
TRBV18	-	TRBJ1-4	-	CASSPTPVGYEKLFF	TGTGCCAGCTCACCAACGCCGGTCGGATATGAAAAACTGTTTTTT
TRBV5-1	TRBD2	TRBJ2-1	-	CASSSGLADNEQFF	TGCGCCAGCAGCTCGGGACTAGCAGACAATGAGCAGTTCTTC
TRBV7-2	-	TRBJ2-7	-	CASSPGTASAYEQYF	TGTGCCAGCAGCCCGGGGACCGCATCCGCCTACGAGCAGTACTTC
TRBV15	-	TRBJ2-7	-	CATSRDYSGAYEQYF	TGTGCCACCAGCAGAGATTATAGTGGGGCCTACGAGCAGTACTTC
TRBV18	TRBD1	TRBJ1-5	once	CASSPVDRGNQPQHF	TGTGCCAGCTCACCAGTGGACAGGGGTAATCAGCCCCAGCATTTT
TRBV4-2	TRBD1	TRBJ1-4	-	CASSPGQGAEKLFF	TGTGCCAGCAGCCCCGGACAGGGCGCTGAAAAACTGTTTTTT
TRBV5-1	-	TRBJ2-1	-	CASSLGPAGAGDEQFF	TGCGCCAGCAGCTTGGGGCCAGCAGGGGCAGGGGATGAGCAGTTCTTC
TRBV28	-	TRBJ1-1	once	CASSLGQNTEAFF	TGTGCCAGCAGTTTAGGCCAGAACACTGAAGCTTTCTTT
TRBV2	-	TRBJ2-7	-	CASRKFTGSSYEQYF	TGTGCCAGCAGGAAATTTACAGGTTCGTCCTACGAGCAGTACTTC
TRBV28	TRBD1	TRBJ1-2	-	CASSTPGQGRHGYTF	TGTGCCAGCAGTACACCGGGACAGGGGCGCCATGGCTACACCTTC
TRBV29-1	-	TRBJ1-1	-	CSVAPGTANTEAFF	TGCAGCGTTGCCCCCGGGACGGCAAACACTGAAGCTTTCTTT
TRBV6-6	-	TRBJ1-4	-	CASSPPGTENEKLFF	TGTGCCAGCAGCCCCCCGGGGACGGAAAATGAAAAACTGTTTTTT
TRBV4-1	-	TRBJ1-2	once	CASSLRSGHGYTF	TGCGCCAGCAGCCTCAGGTCGGGGCATGGCTACACCTTC
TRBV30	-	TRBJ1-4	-	CAWSGGPGFNEKLFF	TGTGCCTGGAGTGGGGGACCCGGATTTAATGAAAAACTGTTTTTT
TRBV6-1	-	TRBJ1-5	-	CASRRRVGNQPQHF	TGTGCCAGCCGACGGAGGGTTGGCAATCAGCCCCAGCATTTT
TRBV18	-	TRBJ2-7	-	CASSPPGRYEQYF	TGTGCCAGCTCACCACCGGGTCGCTACGAGCAGTACTTC
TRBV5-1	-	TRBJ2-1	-	CASSRAAYNEQFF	TGCGCCAGCAGCCGAGCGGCCTACAATGAGCAGTTCTTC
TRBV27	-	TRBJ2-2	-	CASSLKGGGDTGELFF	TGTGCCAGCAGTTTAAAGGGCGGGGGCGACACCGGGGAGCTGTTTTTT
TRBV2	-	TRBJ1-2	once	CASSEKQGYGYTF	TGTGCCAGCAGTGAAAAACAGGGCTATGGCTACACCTTC
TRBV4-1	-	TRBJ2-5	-	CASSQAEGGWTQYF	TGCGCCAGCAGCCAAGCGGAGGGGGGATGGACCCAGTACTTC
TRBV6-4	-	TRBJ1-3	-	CASSDLSGNTIYF	TGTGCCAGCAGTGACCTTTCTGGAAACACCATATATTTT
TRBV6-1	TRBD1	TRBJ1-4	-	CASSEAGRGSEKLFF	TGTGCCAGCAGTGAAGCTGGCAGGGGGAGTGAAAAACTGTTTTTT
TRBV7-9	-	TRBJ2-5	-	CASGTSGTGETQYF	TGTGCCAGCGGAACTAGCGGGACAGGGGAGACCCAGTACTTC
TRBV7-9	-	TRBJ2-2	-	CASSLLRLSNTGELFF	TGTGCCAGCAGCTTATTACGCCTCTCGAACACCGGGGAGCTGTTTTTT
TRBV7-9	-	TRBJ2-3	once	CASRLDGGTDTQYF	TGTGCCAGCAGGCTTGACGGAGGCACAGATACGCAGTATTTT
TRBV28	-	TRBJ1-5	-	CASSPLISNQPQHF	TGTGCCAGCAGTCCTCTGATTAGCAATCAGCCCCAGCATTTT
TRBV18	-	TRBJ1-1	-	CASSPSRAVNTEAFF	TGTGCCAGCTCACCATCCCGGGCGGTGAACACTGAAGCTTTCTTT
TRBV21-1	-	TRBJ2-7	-	CASSTTGGAGYEQYF	TGTGCCAGCTCCACCACAGGGGGCGCGGGGTACGAGCAGTACTTC
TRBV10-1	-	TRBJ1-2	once	CASSESGRYGYTF	TGCGCCAGCAGTGAGTCCGGGAGGTATGGCTACACCTTC
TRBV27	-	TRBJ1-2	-	CASSFGPPGPGGYTF	TGTGCCAGCAGTTTTGGACCCCCGGGGCCGGGCGGCTACACCTTC
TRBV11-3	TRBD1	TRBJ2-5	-	CASSLGDRGGQETQYF	TGTGCCAGCAGCTTAGGGGACAGGGGAGGACAAGAAACCCAGTACTTC